This T cell receptor beta chain was found in a study of cytomegalovirus exposure and HLA in healthy donors. There are 14 residues in the CDR3. With 4 bases removed from V and 0 bases from J, the gap between germline ends came to 7 bases. Germline V CDR1 and CDR2: SGHRS, YFSETQ. This clone was counted a few times. PCR primers comprised 60 Vbeta and 13 Jbeta primers. Assay: immunoSEQ multiplex PCR; the TCRdb copy retains only in-frame clones and omits some. Of about 180,000 clones detected, roughly four fifths appear once; the ten largest clones hold approximately 0.47%. The chain couples TRBV5-1 to TRBJ1-4; TRBD1 might be the D (5 bases). This TCR came from a woman aged 45-65 years in good health and CMV-seronegative. The sequenced material came from PBMCs. This chain's CDR3 is CASSRTSTNEKLFF. CDR3 coding DNA: TGCGCCAGCAGCAGGACATCAACTAATGAAAAACTGTTTTTT.